Sequencing of this T cell receptor beta chain was carried out in a study of cytomegalovirus exposure and HLA in healthy donors. Germline V gene sequence: CDR1 SQVTM, CDR2 ANQGSEA. There are 13 residues in the CDR3. V was pared by 7 bases and J by 6 bases, with 10 bases of the junction left unmatched. Primers included in the PCR were 60 Vbeta and 13 Jbeta primers. This table comes from immunoSEQ multiplex PCR, and its TCRdb copy is limited to in-frame clones, with some not included. This sample carries 100,000 to 150,000 clones, more than 65% of them seen once, and the ten largest clones take 2% to 3%.

Sequences were obtained from PBMCs. This sequence was found in a man aged 45-65 years in good health and CMV-seronegative. The J gene is TRBJ1-1, the V gene TRBV29-1; 8 nucleotides align to TRBD1. The CDR3: CSAVQGGRAEAFF. The CDR3 DNA follows: TGCAGCGCGGTACAGGGGGGGCGCGCTGAAGCTTTCTTT.